This is a list of T cell receptor beta chains from one sample in a study of response to subunit inactivated influenza vaccine. One entry per CDR3 protein, called by TCRdb with MiXCR from the RT-PCR reads. The table has 170,000 or so distinct CDR3 sequences, roughly a tenth seen once; the top ten hold about a third. Sequenced material: CD8+ T cells sorted from PBMCs, taken around 25 months after vaccination. The receptors come from a man in his fifties or sixties who received an inactivated influenza vaccine. Both conserved end residues are part of each CDR3. D genes are given only for firm matches. Part of the rows lack a size; the others show once, few, many or a class for expanded clones.

clone_size j_call d_call v_call cdr3_aa cdr3_nt
NA TRBJ2-1 NA TRBV24-1 CATSDEWVENEQFF TGTGCCACCAGTGATGAGTGGGTGGAGAATGAGCAGTTCTTC
many TRBJ2-7 NA TRBV7-2 CASSLGDSLYERYF TGTGCCAGCAGCTTGGGGGACTCCCTTTACGAGCGATACTTC
NA TRBJ2-1 TRBD2 TRBV20-1 CSARELAGVGPHYNEQFF TGCAGTGCTAGAGAGCTAGCGGGAGTAGGTCCGCACTACAATGAGCAGTTCTTC
few TRBJ2-2 TRBD2 TRBV6-2/TRBV6-3 CASRRMGLGVTGELFF TGTGCCAGCAGGAGGATGGGACTAGGGGTAACCGGGGAGCTGTTTTTT
NA TRBJ2-5 TRBD1 TRBV4-1 CASSQVQGNQETQYF TGCGCTAGCAGCCAAGTACAGGGGAACCAAGAGACCCAGTACTTC
few TRBJ1-1 NA TRBV4-1 CASRQGGGQMNTEAFF TGCGCCAGCAGACAGGGAGGGGGGCAAATGAACACTGAAGCTTTCTTT
many TRBJ2-3 NA TRBV7-9 CASSYPGLTSTDTQYF TGTGCCAGCAGCTATCCCGGACTAACTAGCACAGATACGCAGTATTTT
NA TRBJ2-7 NA TRBV7-2 CASSSDGIYEQYF TGTGCCAGCAGCTCGGACGGCATCTACGAGCAGTACTTC
NA TRBJ2-1 NA TRBV15 CATGGAFHNEQFF TGTGCCACCGGGGGGGCGTTCCACAATGAGCAGTTCTTC
few TRBJ2-3 NA TRBV29-1 CSAGETSTDTQYF TGCAGCGCTGGGGAAACCAGCACAGATACGCAGTATTTT
few TRBJ2-6 NA TRBV4-1 CASSNPGAGANVLTF TGCGCCAGCAGCAATCCCGGGGCTGGGGCCAACGTCCTGACTTTC
NA TRBJ1-2 TRBD1 TRBV20-1 CSARDREADYGYTF TGCAGTGCGAGAGACAGGGAGGCGGACTATGGCTACACCTTC
few TRBJ2-7 TRBD2 TRBV11-2 CASSFGTSLEQYF TGTGCCAGCAGCTTTGGGACTAGTCTCGAGCAGTACTTC
NA TRBJ2-5 NA TRBV29-1 CSVELTGREETQYF TGCAGCGTTGAACTAACAGGGAGGGAAGAGACCCAGTACTTC
NA TRBJ2-1 TRBD2 TRBV12-5 CASGLASGGFYNEQFF TGTGCTAGTGGTTTAGCAAGCGGGGGGTTCTACAATGAGCAGTTCTTC